This TCR beta chain emerged from a study of blood T cell repertoires in COVID-19. The study assigned cohorts using participant-reported clinical history. Among Cohort 3 donors, those recovered had two negative PCRs, clearance, or symptom resolution. In the original workflow: Estimates of nucleated cell counts were drawn from the amplification of reference gene primers. Repertoires were generated with immunoSEQ multiplex PCR, while TCRdb's copy carries only in-frame clones and drops some. That table supplies the V and J calls and clone size; D and trimming were determined from the DNA. The sample comprises approximately 300,000 clones, approximately 92% of which are singletons, and less than 20% rests with the top ten. The CDR3 has 14 amino acids. Germline CDR1 SGHRS, CDR2 YFSETQ. V trimming: 2 bases; J trimming: 6 bases; junction bases outside the gene matches: 5.

J is TRBJ1-1 and V is TRBV5-1; TRBD1 matches 9 bases. This clonotype was obtained from a woman under 40 who had recovered from COVID-19. Sequenced material: PBMCs or T cells enriched from blood (not recorded which). CDR3 sequence reads: CASSFVDRGAEAFF. Written as DNA, the CDR3 is TGCGCCAGCAGCTTTGTGGACAGGGGCGCTGAAGCTTTCTTT.